The 2 T cell receptor beta chains given below trace back to one sample, sequenced in a study of T cell responses to AZD1222 COVID-19 vaccine. TCRdb's copy holds only in-frame clones and misses some; the assay was immunoSEQ multiplex PCR. The sample shows around 140,000 clones, 70% to 90% of them seen only once. Sequenced here: peripheral blood, sampled 28 days after the second AZD1222 dose. The origin of the receptors is an adult who received the AZD1222 COVID-19 vaccine.

CDR3 in DNA: TGTGCCAGCAGTTACCTGGACAGGGGAGGAAATTCACCCCTCCACTTT. Translated, it gives CASSYLDRGGNSPLHF. The V gene is TRBV6-5, the J gene TRBJ1-6; 9 nucleotides agree with TRBD1. The CDR3 is made up of 16 amino acids. CDR1 is MNHEY and CDR2 is SVGAGI in the germline V gene. V lost 2 bases and J lost 7; bases outside the gene matches: 6.

V gene TRBV2 combines with J gene TRBJ1-1; D might be TRBD1 (6 bases). The germline V gene has CDR1 SNHLY and CDR2 FYNNEI. V shed 7 bases and J shed 11 bases, with 14 bases lying between them. The CDR3 loop spans 11 amino acids. In DNA, the CDR3 is TGTGCCAGCAAATCGGGGGGCGCGGCTTTCTTT. Amino acid sequence: CASKSGGAAFF.